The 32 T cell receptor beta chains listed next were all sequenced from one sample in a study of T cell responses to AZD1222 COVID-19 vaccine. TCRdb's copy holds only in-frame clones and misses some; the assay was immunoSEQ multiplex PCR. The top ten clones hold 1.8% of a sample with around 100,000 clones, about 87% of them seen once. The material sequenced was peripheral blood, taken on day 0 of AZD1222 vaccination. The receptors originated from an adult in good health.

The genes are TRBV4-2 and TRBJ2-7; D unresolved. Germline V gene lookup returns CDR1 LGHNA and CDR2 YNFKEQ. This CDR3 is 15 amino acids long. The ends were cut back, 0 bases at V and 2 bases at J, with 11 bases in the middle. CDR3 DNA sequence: TGTGCCAGCAGCCAAGACGTTAACATCCCCTACGAGCAGTACTTC. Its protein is CASSQDVNIPYEQYF.

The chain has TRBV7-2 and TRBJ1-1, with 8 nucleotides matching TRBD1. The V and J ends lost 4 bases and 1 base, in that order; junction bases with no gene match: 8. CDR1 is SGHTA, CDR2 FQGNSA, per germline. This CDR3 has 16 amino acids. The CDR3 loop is CASSSFQGARNTEAFF. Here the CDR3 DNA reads TGTGCCAGCAGCTCATTCCAGGGGGCGCGGAACACTGAAGCTTTCTTT.

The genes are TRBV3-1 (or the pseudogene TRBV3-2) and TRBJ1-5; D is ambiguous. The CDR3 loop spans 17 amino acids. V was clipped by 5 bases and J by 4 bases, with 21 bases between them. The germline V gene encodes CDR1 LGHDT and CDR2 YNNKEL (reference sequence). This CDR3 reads CASSFPLPVLRNQPQHF. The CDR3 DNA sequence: TGTGCCAGCAGCTTCCCTCTTCCGGTTTTAAGAAATCAGCCCCAGCATTTT.

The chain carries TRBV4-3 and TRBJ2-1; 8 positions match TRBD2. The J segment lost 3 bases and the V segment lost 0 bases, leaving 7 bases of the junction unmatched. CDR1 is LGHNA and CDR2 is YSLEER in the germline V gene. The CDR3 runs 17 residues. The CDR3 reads CASSQDQAGAVYNEQFF. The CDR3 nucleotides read TGCGCCAGCAGCCAAGATCAAGCGGGAGCCGTCTACAATGAGCAGTTCTTC.

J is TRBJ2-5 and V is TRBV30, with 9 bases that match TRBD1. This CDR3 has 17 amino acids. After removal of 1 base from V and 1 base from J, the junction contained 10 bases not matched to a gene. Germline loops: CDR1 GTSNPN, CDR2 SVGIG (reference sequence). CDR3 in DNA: TGTGCCTGGAGTGGCCCCACCGGGACAGGGCCCCAAGAGACCCAGTACTTC. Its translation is CAWSGPTGTGPQETQYF.

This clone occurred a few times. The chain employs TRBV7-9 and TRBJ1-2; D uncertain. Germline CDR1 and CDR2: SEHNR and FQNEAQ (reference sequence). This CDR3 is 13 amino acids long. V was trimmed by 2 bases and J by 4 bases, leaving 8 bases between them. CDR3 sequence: CASSLPPSYGYTF. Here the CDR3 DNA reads TGTGCCAGCAGCTTACCACCCAGCTATGGCTACACCTTC.

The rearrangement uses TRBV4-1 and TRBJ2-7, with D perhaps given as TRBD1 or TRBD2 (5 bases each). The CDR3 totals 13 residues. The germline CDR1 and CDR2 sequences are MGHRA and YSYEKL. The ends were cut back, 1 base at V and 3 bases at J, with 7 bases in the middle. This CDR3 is CASSQGGSYEQYF. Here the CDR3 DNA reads TGCGCCAGCAGCCAAGGGGGGAGCTACGAGCAGTACTTC.

CDR3 DNA: TGTGCCAGCAGCCTACAGGGGCCACACGAGCAGTACTTC. Translation: CASSLQGPHEQYF. V gene TRBV7-9 combines with J gene TRBJ2-7; 7 bases agree with TRBD1. The V segment lost 5 bases and the J segment 5 bases; nucleotides outside the gene matches: 6. Germline assignment: CDR1 SEHNR and CDR2 FQNEAQ (reference sequence). This CDR3 has 13 residues.

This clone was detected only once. CDR3 sequence (DNA): TGTGCCAGCAGCTCACAGGAATCGAGCTATGGCTACACCTTC. The encoded protein is CASSSQESSYGYTF. The gene calls are TRBV7-9 and TRBJ1-2, with D perhaps TRBD1 (5 bases). Germline V CDR1 and CDR2: SEHNR, FQNEAQ (reference sequence). The CDR3 is made up of 14 amino acids. V gave up 4 bases and J gave up 4 bases, with 13 bases separating them.

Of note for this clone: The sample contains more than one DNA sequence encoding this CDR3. CDR3 residues: CAWSVQGTGELFF. The CDR3 DNA reads TGTGCCTGGAGTGTACAAGGGACCGGGGAGCTGTTTTTT. The rearrangement links TRBV30 to TRBJ2-2; D remains unclear. The germline V gene has CDR1 GTSNPN and CDR2 SVGIG (reference sequence). The CDR3 runs 13 residues. V lost 0 bases to trimming and J lost 5 bases, with 7 bases between them.

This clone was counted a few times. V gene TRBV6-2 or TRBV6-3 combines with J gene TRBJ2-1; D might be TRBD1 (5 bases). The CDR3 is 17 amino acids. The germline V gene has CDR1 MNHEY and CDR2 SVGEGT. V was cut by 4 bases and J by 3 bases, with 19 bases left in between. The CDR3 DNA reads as TGTGCCAGCAGTTCAACCGACAGTCTTTGGGGCTACAATGAGCAGTTCTTC. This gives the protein CASSSTDSLWGYNEQFF.

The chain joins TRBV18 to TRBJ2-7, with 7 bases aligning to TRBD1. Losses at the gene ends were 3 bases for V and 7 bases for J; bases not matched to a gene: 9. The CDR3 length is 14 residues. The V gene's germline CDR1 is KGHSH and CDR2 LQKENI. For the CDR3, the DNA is TGTGCCAGCTCACCCGAAAGGGGGCTAGGTGAGCAGTACTTC. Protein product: CASSPERGLGEQYF.

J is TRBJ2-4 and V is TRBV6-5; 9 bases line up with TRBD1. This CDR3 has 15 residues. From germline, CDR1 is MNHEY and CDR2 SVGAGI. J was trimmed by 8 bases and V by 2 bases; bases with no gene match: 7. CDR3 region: CASSYGGTGKDIQYF. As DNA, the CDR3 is TGTGCCAGCAGTTACGGGGGGACAGGGAAGGACATTCAGTACTTC.

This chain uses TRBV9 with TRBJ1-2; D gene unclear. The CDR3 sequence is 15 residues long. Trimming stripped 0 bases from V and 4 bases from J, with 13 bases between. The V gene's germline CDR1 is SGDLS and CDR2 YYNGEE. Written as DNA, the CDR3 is TGTGCCAGCAGCGTAGGTTTAGGGCCTACCTATGGCTACACCTTC. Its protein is CASSVGLGPTYGYTF. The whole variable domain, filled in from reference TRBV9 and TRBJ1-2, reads DSGVTQTPKHLITATGQRVTLRCSPRSGDLSVYWYQQSLDQGLQFLIQYYNGEERAKGNILERFSAQQFPDLHSELNLSSLELGDSALYFCASSVGLGPTYGYTFGSGTRLTVV.

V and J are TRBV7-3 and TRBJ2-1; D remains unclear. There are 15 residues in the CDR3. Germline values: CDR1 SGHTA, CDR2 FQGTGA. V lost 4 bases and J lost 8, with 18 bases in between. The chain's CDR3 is CASSSGLGPLDEQFF. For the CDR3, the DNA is TGTGCCAGCAGCTCGGGCCTTGGACCTCTCGATGAGCAGTTCTTC.

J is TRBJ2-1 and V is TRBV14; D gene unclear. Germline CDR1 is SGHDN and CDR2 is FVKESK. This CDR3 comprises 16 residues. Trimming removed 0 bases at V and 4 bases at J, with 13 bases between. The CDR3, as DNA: TGTGCCAGCAGCCAAGAGTCGGGCATAGGATACAATGAGCAGTTCTTC. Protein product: CASSQESGIGYNEQFF.

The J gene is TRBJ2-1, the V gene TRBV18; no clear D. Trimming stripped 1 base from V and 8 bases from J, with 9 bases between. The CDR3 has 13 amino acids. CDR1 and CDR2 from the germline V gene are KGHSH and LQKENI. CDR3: CASSPRARDEQFF. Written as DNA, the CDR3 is TGTGCCAGCTCACCACGGGCAAGGGATGAGCAGTTCTTC.

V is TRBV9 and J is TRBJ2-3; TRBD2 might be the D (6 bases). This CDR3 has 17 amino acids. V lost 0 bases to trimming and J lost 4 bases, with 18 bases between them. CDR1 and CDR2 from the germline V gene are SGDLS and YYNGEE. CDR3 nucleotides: TGTGCCAGCAGCGTAGGAGACGTGGCGGAGGGAGCAGATACGCAGTATTTT. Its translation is CASSVGDVAEGADTQYF.

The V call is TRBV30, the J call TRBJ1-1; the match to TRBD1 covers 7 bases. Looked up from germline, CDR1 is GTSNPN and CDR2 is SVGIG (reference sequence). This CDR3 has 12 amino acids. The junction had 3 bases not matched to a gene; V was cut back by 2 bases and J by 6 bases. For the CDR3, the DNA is TGTGCCTGGAGTAAGGGGGCCGCTGAAGCTTTCTTT. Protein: CAWSKGAAEAFF.

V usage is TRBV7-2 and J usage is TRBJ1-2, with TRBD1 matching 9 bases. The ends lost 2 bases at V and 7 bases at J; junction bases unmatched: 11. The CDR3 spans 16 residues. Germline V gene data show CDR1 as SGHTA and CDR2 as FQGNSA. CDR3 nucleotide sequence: TGTGCCAGCAGCTTATCCACCCCGGACAGGGGAGGTGGCTACACCTTC. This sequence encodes CASSLSTPDRGGGYTF.

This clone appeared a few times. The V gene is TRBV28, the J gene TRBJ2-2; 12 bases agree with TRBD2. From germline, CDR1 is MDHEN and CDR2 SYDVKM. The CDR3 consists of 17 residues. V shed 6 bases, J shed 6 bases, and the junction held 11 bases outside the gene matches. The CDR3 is CASSLFDLAGGPGELFF. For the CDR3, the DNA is TGTGCCAGCAGCCTCTTCGACCTAGCGGGAGGGCCCGGGGAGCTGTTTTTT. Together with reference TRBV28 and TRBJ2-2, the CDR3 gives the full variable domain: DVKVTQSSRYLVKRTGEKVFLECVQDMDHENMFWYRQDPGLGLRLIYFSYDVKMKEKGDIPEGYSVSREKKERFSLILESASTNQTSMYLCASSLFDLAGGPGELFFGEGSRLTVL.

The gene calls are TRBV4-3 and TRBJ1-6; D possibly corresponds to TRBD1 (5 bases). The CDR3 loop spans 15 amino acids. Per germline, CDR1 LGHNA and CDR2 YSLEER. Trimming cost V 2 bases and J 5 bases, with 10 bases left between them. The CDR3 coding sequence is TGCGCCAGCAGCCAAACAGGATTAAATAATTCACCCCTCCACTTT. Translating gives CASSQTGLNNSPLHF.

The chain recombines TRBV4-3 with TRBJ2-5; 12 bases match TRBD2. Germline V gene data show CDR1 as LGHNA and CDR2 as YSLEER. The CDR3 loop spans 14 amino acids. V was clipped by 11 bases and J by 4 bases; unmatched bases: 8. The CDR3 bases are TGCGCCCGACCTGGACTAGCGGGATCAGAGACCCAGTACTTC. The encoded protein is CARPGLAGSETQYF.

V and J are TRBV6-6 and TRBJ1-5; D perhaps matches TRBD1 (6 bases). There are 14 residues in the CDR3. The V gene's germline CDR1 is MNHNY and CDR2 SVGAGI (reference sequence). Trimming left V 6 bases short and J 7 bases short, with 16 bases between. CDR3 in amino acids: CASRTGGAGQPQHF. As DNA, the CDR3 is TGTGCCAGCAGGACGGGGGGCGCGGGGCAGCCCCAGCATTTT.

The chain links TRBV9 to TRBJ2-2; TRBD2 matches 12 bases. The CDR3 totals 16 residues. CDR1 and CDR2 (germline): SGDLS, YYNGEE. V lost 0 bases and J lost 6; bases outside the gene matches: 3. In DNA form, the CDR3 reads TGTGCCAGCAGCGTAGGACTAGCGGGAGCCTCCGGGGAGCTGTTTTTT. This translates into CASSVGLAGASGELFF.

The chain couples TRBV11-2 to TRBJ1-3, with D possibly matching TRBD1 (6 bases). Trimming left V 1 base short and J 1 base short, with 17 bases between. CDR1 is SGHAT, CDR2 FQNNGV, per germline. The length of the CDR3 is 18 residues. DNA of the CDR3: TGTGCCAGCAGCTTAGGGACAGTCTTCGGGCCATCTGGAAACACCATATATTTT. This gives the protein CASSLGTVFGPSGNTIYF.

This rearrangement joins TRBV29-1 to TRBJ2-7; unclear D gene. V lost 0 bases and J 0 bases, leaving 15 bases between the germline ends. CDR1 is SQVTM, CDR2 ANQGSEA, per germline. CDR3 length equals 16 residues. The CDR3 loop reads CSVEEVFGLSSYEQYF. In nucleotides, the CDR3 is TGCAGCGTTGAAGAAGTTTTCGGGTTAAGCTCCTACGAGCAGTACTTC.

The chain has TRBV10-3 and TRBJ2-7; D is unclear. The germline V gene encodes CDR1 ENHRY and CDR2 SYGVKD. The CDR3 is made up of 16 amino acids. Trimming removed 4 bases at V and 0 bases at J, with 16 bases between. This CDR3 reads CAISVWVTRSSYEQYF. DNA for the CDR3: TGTGCCATCAGTGTCTGGGTCACGAGGAGCTCCTACGAGCAGTACTTC.

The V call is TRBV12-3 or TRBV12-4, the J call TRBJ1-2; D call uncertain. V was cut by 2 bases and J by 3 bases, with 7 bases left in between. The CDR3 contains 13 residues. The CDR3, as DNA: TGTGCCAGCAGTTTAAGACTTTACTATGGCTACACCTTC. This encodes CASSLRLYYGYTF.

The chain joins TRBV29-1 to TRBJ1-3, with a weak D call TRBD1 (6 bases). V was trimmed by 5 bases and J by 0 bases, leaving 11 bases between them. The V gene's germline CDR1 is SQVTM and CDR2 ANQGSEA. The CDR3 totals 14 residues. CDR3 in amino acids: CSVRDRSSGNTIYF. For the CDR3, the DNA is TGCAGCGTTCGTGACAGGAGCTCTGGAAACACCATATATTTT.

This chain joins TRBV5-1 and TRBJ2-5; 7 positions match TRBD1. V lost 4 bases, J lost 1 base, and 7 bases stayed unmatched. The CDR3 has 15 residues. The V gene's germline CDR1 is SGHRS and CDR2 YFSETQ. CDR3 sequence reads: CASSRQGNTQETQYF. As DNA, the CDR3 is TGCGCCAGCAGCCGACAGGGCAATACCCAAGAGACCCAGTACTTC.

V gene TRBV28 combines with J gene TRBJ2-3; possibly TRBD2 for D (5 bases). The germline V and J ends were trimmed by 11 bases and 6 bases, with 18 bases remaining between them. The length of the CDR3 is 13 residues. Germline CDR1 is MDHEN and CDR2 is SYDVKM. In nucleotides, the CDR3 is TGTGCCTCAGGAGGAGGCGGAGTTGATACGCAGTATTTT. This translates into CASGGGGVDTQYF.